The sequence of this T cell receptor beta chain was determined in a study of CD8+ T cells in alopecia areata (dated by TCRdb to the late 2010s). The study in broad terms: The treated patients, all with moderate-to-severe alopecia areata, were enrolled in an open-label pilot trial of oral tofacitinib given at 5 to 10 mg twice daily. Patients received tofacitinib for 6 to 18 months and were then followed off drug for 6 months to check for delayed response and recurrence. For the treated patients, the SALT score, which quantifies what percentage of scalp surface area is affected, served as the measure of disease severity. The study used high-throughput TCRbeta sequencing to examine T cell clonal expansion in alopecia areata, in both the C3H/HeJ mouse model and human patients. Human TCRbeta sequencing covered scalp tissue and sorted CD4+ and CD8+ peripheral blood T cells from patchy and totalis/universalis alopecia areata patients and healthy controls. Biopsies were taken from tofacitinib-treated patients at baseline and again at 4 and 24 weeks into treatment, and several of those patients also had a later scalp biopsy. Scalp clonality was compared across normal scalp (n=4), patchy alopecia areata scalp (n=8), and alopecia totalis/universalis scalp (n=8). RNA was extracted with the PAXgene miRNA kit for fixed scalp, the miRNeasy kit for PBMCs, and the RNeasy kit for mouse skin. TCRbeta CDR3 regions were amplified by immunoSEQ multiplex PCR with 35 Vbeta forward and 13 Jbeta reverse primers.

The sample's time point label, in plain terms: about 25 weeks on oral tofacitinib. The label giving this sample's treatment or condition can be read as: oral pan-JAK inhibitor, 5-10 mg twice daily. Lesional scalp punch biopsies and peripheral blood were obtained from alopecia areata patients. PBMCs were isolated by density centrifugation and stained for CD3, CD4 and CD8, after which CD4+ and CD8+ T cells were sorted on a FACSAria. Preparation of the library involved the immunoSEQ multiplex PCR assay. RNA was extracted from all samples and reverse transcribed into cDNA, which served as template for TCR sequencing. First-strand cDNA was synthesized using SuperScript III with a 2:1 mix of oligo-dT and random hexamers. Amplification bias was assessed with a synthetic immune receptor repertoire, and residual bias was removed computationally. The authors' analysis ran thus. Raw reads were preprocessed to remove errors, and CDR3 was defined by IMGT conventions from the conserved cysteine to phenylalanine. Clonality was computed by normalizing Shannon entropy by log2 of the number of productive unique TCRs and subtracting the result from 1. CD4 or CD8 identity of scalp clones was inferred by cross-referencing scalp TCRbeta sequences with sorted blood CD4 and CD8 repertoires. TCRdb holds this immuneACCESS table with in-frame rearrangements only. Some clones are missing; in checked studies, unresolved V genes explain under half, and the rest has no known cause. From that table come the V and J calls and clone size; the DNA was used to work out D and trimming. Across this sample there are some 190,000 clones, with around three fifths seen only once. The biggest ten clones account for approximately 1% of the sample.

Study-wide findings and limitations: Scalp TCR repertoire analysis is complicated because resident alphabeta T cells in normal human skin are also sequenced, whereas mouse skin is dominated by gammadelta T cells. With tofacitinib, both scalp clonality and the number of expanded CD8+ clones among the top 100 scalp clones went down significantly. Compared with normal scalp, lesional scalp had higher clonality and more expanded CD8+ clones, particularly in alopecia totalis/universalis, a pattern that suggests antigenic drive. Many expanded lesional clones were found to persist in scalp and blood during tofacitinib treatment, and relapse after treatment cessation may be partly explained by this persistence. Because the treated cohort was small and had just a single nonresponder, larger studies are needed to establish links between baseline CD8+ expansion and response. Shared TCR sequences between patients were less evident than in mice, which may be partly attributable to HLA diversity in the patient population.

Details on this clone: Its antigen is not yet known. Base qualities are not provided; no much larger clone lies one nucleotide away.

The sequence was collected from a human donor with alopecia areata. The sample consisted of CD4+ T cells sorted from blood, taken at week 24, from a patient treated with tofacitinib.

The CDR3 has the sequence CASSQDPKTSDYTDTQYF. The nucleotides are TGCGCCAGCAGCCAAGATCCCAAGACTAGCGACTACACAGATACGCAGTATTTT. This chain is built from TRBV4-3 and TRBJ2-3, and TRBD2 matches 8 of the central bases. Taken from cysteine to phenylalanine, the CDR3 has 18 residues. Only CDR3 DNA is held: 54 bases, read in frame from base 1. The germline V and J ends show losses of 0 bases and 2 bases respectively, and no gene match explains 10 bases of the junction. Looking up the germline V gene yields CDR1 LGHNA and CDR2 YSLEER.